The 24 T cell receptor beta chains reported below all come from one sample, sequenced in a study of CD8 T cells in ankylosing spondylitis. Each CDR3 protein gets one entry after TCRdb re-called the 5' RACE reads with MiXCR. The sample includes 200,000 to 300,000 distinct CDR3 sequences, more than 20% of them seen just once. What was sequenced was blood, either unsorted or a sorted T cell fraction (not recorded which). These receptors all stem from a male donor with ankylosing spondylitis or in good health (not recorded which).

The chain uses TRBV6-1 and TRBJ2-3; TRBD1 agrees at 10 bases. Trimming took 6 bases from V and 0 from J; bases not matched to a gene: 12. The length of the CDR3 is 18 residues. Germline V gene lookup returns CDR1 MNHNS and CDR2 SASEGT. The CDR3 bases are TGTGCCAGCAGCCCCGACAGGGGGCCCTTTGGTAGCACAGATACGCAGTATTTT. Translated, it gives CASSPDRGPFGSTDTQYF.

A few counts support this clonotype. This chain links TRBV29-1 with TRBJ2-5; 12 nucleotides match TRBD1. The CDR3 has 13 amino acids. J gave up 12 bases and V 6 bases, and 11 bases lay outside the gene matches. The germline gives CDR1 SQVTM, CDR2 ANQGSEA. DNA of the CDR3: TGCAGCGTGCACCCGGGACAGGGGGCTGTGGAGTACTTC. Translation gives CSVHPGQGAVEYF.

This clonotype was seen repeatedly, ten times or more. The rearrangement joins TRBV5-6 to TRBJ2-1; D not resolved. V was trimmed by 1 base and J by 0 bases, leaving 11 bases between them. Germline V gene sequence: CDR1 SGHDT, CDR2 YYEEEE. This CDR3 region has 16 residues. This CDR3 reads CASSLIFRSSYNEQFF. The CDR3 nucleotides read TGTGCCAGCAGCTTGATCTTCAGAAGCTCCTACAATGAGCAGTTCTTC.

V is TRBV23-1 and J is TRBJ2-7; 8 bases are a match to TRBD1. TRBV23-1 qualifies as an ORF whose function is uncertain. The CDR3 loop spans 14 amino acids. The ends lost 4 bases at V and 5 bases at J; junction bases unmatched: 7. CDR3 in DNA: TGCGCCAGCAGTCCTCGAGGACAGGGCCACGAGCAGTACTTC. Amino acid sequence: CASSPRGQGHEQYF.

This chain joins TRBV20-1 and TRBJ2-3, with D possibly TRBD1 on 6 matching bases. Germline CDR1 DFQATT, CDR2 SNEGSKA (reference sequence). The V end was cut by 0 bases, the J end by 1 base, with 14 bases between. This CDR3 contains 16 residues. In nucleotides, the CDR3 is TGCAGTGCTAGAGAGGGGCAGGGGCTAGGCACAGATACGCAGTATTTT. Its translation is CSAREGQGLGTDTQYF.

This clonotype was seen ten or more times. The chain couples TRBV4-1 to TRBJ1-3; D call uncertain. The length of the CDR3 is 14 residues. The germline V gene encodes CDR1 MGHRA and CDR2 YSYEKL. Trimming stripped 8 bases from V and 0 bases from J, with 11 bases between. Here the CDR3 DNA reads TGCGCCAGCGGCTTCCCACCCTCTGGAAACACCATATATTTT. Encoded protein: CASGFPPSGNTIYF.

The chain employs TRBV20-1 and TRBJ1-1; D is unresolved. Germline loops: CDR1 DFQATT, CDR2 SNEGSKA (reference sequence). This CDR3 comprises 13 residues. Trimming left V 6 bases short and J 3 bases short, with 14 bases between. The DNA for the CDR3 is TGCAGTGCCGAAACTATGGGTGACACTGAAGCTTTCTTT. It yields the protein CSAETMGDTEAFF.

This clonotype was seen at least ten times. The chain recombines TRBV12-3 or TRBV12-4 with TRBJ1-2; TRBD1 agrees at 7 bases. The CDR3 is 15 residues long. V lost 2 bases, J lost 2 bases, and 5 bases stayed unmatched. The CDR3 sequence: CASSLRSRGNYGYTF. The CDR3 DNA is TGTGCCAGCAGTTTAAGGTCCAGGGGGAACTATGGCTACACCTTC.

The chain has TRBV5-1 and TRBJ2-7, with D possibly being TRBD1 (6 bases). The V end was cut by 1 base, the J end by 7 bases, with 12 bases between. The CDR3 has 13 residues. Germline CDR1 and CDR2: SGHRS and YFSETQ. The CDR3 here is CASSLRGTGEQYF. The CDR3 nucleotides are TGCGCCAGCAGCTTGAGGGGAACAGGGGAGCAGTACTTC.

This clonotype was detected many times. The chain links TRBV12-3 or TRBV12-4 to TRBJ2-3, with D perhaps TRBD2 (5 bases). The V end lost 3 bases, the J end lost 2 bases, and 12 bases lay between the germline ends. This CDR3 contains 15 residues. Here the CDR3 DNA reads TGTGCCAGCAGTTTTCAACTAGAGCTCACAGATACGCAGTATTTT. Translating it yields CASSFQLELTDTQYF.

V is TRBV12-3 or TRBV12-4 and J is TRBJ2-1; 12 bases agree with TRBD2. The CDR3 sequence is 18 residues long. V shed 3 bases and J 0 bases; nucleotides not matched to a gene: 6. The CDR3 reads CASSLVLAGGRSYNEQFF. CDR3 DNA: TGTGCCAGCAGTTTGGTACTAGCGGGGGGACGCTCCTACAATGAGCAGTTCTTC.

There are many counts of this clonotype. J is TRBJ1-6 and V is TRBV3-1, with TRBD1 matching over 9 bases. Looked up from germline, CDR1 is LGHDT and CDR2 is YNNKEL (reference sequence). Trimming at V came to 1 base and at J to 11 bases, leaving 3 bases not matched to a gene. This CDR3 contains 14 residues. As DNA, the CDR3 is TGTGCCAGCAGCCAAGCAGGGACAGGGACACCCCTCCACTTT. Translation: CASSQAGTGTPLHF.

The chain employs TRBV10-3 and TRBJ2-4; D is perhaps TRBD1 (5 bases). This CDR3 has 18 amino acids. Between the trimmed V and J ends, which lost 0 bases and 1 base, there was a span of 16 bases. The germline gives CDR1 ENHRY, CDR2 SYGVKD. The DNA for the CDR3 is TGTGCCATCAGTGAGTCAGGGGCCATCGTCAGGGCCAAAAACATTCAGTACTTC. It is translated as CAISESGAIVRAKNIQYF.

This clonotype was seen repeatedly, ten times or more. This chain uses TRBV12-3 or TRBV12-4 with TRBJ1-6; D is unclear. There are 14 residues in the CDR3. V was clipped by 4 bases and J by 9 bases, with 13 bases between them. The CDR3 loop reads CASSSDGRGSPLHF. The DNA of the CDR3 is TGTGCCAGCAGTTCCGACGGGCGAGGTTCACCCCTCCACTTT.

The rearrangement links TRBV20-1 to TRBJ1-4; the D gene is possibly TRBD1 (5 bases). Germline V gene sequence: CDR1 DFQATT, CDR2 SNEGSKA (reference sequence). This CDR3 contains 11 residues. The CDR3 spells CLGTDNEKLFF. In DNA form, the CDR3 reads TGCCTCGGGACGGATAATGAAAAACTGTTTTTT.

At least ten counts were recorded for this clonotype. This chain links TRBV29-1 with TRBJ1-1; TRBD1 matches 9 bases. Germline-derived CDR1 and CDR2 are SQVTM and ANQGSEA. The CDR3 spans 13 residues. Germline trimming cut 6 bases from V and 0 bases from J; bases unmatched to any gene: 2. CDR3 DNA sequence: TGCAGCGTGCGGGACAGGGTGAACACTGAAGCTTTCTTT. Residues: CSVRDRVNTEAFF.

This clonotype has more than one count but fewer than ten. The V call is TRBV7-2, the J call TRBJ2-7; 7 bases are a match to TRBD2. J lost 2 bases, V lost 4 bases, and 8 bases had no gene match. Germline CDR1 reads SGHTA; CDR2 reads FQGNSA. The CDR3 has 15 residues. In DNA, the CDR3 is TGTGCCAGCAGCTGGATCGGGGGAGGGCCCTACGAGCAGTACTTC. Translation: CASSWIGGGPYEQYF.

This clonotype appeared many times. The CDR3 loop reads CSAPNQREGGTDTQYF. The CDR3 DNA reads as TGCAGTGCTCCGAACCAGCGAGAAGGGGGCACAGATACGCAGTATTTT. This sequence joins TRBV20-1 and TRBJ2-3; TRBD1 is a possible D gene (5 bases). This CDR3 contains 16 residues. The germline gives CDR1 DFQATT, CDR2 SNEGSKA (reference sequence). Trimming pared 5 bases from V and 1 base from J, leaving 19 bases between.

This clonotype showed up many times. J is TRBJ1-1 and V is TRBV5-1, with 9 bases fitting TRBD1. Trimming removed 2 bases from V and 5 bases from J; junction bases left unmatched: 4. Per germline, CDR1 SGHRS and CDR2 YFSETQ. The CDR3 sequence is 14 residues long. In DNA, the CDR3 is TGCGCCAGCAGCTTAATGACAGGGGGGACTGAAGCTTTCTTT. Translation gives CASSLMTGGTEAFF.

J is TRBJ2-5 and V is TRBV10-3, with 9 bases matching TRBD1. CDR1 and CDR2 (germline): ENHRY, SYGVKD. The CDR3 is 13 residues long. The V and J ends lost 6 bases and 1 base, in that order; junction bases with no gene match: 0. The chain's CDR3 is CAIRGQGQETQYF. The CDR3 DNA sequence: TGTGCCATCAGGGGACAGGGCCAAGAGACCCAGTACTTC.

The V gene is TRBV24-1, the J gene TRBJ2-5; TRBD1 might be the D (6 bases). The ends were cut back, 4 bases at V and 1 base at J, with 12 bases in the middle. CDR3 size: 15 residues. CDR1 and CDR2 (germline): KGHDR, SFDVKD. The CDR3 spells CATSDPDRPQETQYF. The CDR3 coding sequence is TGTGCCACCAGTGACCCTGACAGGCCCCAAGAGACCCAGTACTTC.

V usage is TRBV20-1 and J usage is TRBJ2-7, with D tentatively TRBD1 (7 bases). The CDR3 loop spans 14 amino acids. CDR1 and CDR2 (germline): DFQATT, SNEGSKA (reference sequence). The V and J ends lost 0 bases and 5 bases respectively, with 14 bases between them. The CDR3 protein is CSARDPAGGNEQYF. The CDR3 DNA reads TGCAGTGCTAGAGATCCGGCAGGGGGGAACGAGCAGTACTTC.

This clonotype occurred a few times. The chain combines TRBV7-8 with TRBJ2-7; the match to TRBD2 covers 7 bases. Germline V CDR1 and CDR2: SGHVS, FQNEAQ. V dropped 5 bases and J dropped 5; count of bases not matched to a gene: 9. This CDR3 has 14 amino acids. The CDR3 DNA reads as TGTGCCAGCAGCCAATGGGGGGGTCTGGACGAGCAGTACTTC. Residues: CASSQWGGLDEQYF. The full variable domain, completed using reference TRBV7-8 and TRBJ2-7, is GAGVSQSPRYKVAKRGQDVALRCDPISGHVSLFWYQQALGQGPEFLTYFQNEAQLDKSGLPSDRFFAERPEGSVSTLKIQRTQQEDSAVYLCASSQWGGLDEQYFGPGTRLTVT.

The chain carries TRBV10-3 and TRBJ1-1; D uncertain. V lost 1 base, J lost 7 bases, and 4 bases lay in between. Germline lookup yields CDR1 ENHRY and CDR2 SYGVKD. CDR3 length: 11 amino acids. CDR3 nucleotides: TGTGCCATCAGTGAGTTGGGTGAAGCTTTCTTT. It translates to CAISELGEAFF.